These T cell receptor beta chains were read from a single sample in a study of blood T cell repertoires in COVID-19. Generated by immunoSEQ multiplex PCR, the TCRdb table keeps only in-frame clones and is missing some. The sample includes about 380,000 clones, 81% of them seen just once. The sequencing sample was made of peripheral blood. The receptor source for this set is a human donor with acute or convalescent COVID-19. The donor label of this sample is uncertain. Both conserved end residues are part of each CDR3. The D gene is left open where the match is weak. The size of a clone is reported for some rows only, either as once, few or many, or as a class for expanded clones.

j_call clone_size d_call v_call cdr3_nt cdr3_aa
TRBJ1-1 . TRBD1 TRBV5-1 TGCGCCAGCAGCTCCGACAGGGCCTCCGCGGAAGCTTTCTTT CASSSDRASAEAFF
TRBJ2-7 . TRBD1 TRBV27 TGTGCCAGCAGACCCGGGACAGGGGGCCACGAGCAGTACTTC CASRPGTGGHEQYF
TRBJ2-7 few . TRBV11-2 TGTGCCAGCAGCTTAGATATCTCGAGGTACTTC CASSLDISRYF
TRBJ1-2 . . TRBV28 TGTGCCAGCAGTTGGACGCAGGGTTATGGCTACACCTTC CASSWTQGYGYTF
TRBJ2-5 . TRBD2 TRBV4-1 TGCGCCAGCAGCCTTAGCGGGACCTCAAAGGAGACCCAGTACTTC CASSLSGTSKETQYF
TRBJ2-1 . . TRBV6-5 TGTGCCAGCAGTTACAGGGGCGCCAATGAGCAGTTCTTC CASSYRGANEQFF
TRBJ1-1 . TRBD1 TRBV18 TGTGCCAGTTTCAGGGGGAAGGACACTGAAGCTTTCTTT CASFRGKDTEAFF
TRBJ1-1 . TRBD1 TRBV7-9 TGTGCCAGCAGACCAACGACAGGGGGCACCACTGAAGCTTTCTTT CASRPTTGGTTEAFF
TRBJ1-5 . TRBD1 TRBV6-5 TGTGCCAGCAGCCAGCAGGGGGGAGGCAATCAGCCCCAGCATTTT CASSQQGGGNQPQHF
TRBJ1-1 . TRBD1 TRBV18 TGTGCCAGCTCACAAACAGGGGGCACTGAAGCTTTCTTT CASSQTGGTEAFF
TRBJ2-3 . . TRBV18 TGTGCCAGCTCACCAATGGCTAGCACAGATACGCAGTATTTT CASSPMASTDTQYF
TRBJ2-1 . . TRBV5-6 TGTGCCAGCACCCCCCGGGGAAAAGGGAGTGAGCAGTTCTTC CASTPRGKGSEQFF
TRBJ1-2 . . TRBV11-2 TGTGCCAGCAGCTTATCCTCAGGGGTAAGGTATGGCTACACCTTC CASSLSSGVRYGYTF
TRBJ1-2 . . TRBV30 TGTGCCTGGAGTGTAGGCCGAGGGCTGGGGGGCTACACCTTC CAWSVGRGLGGYTF
TRBJ1-1 . . TRBV3-1/TRBV3-2 TGTGCCAGCAGCCATGGACTTGAAGCTTTCTTT CASSHGLEAFF
TRBJ2-2 . . TRBV4-1 TGCGCCAGCAGCCAAAGGCCAGCGACCGGGGAGCTGTTTTTT CASSQRPATGELFF
TRBJ2-3 . TRBD2 TRBV4-2 TGTGCCAGCAGCCAAGTCTGGCGAATAGCGGGGGGCACAGATACGCAGTATTTT CASSQVWRIAGGTDTQYF
TRBJ1-2 . TRBD1 TRBV18 TGTGCCAGCTCACCTACCAGGGGGCCCGAACCTAACTATGGCTACACCTTC CASSPTRGPEPNYGYTF
TRBJ2-5 . TRBD2 TRBV7-6 TGTGCCAGCAGCTTAGCATTGAGGGGACTAGCGGGAGCAGGAGAGACCCAGTACTTC CASSLALRGLAGAGETQYF
TRBJ2-2 . TRBD2 TRBV19 TGTGCCAGTTGTCAGCGGGAGGGAGGCACCGGGGAGCTGTTTTTT CASCQREGGTGELFF
TRBJ2-7 . . TRBV6-5 TGTGCCAGCAGTCGGGCAGGGGACTACGAGCAGTACTTC CASSRAGDYEQYF
TRBJ1-2 . . TRBV2 TGTGCCAGCAGTGAGTGGGCAGCCTTTTATGATGGCTACACCTTC CASSEWAAFYDGYTF
TRBJ1-1 . TRBD1 TRBV10-2 TGCGCCAGTAGGGACAGGGGGCGAGGGGACACTGAAGCTTTCTTT CASRDRGRGDTEAFF
TRBJ2-7 . TRBD1 TRBV5-8 TGTGCCAGCAGCTGGCAGGGGGCAGAGCAGTACTTC CASSWQGAEQYF
TRBJ2-5 . . TRBV4-2 TGTGCCAGCAGCCAAGTAGACGGACGGACGGGGGACCAGTACTTC CASSQVDGRTGDQYF
TRBJ2-2 once . TRBV2 TGTGCCAGCAGCGGGACACCCTCGAACACCGGGGAGCTGTTTTTT CASSGTPSNTGELFF
TRBJ1-5 few . TRBV12-3/TRBV12-4 TGTGCCAGCAGTTTTAGGGAGAATCAGCCCCAGCATTTT CASSFRENQPQHF
TRBJ1-4 . TRBD1 TRBV7-9 TGTGCCAGCAGCAAGGGACAGGGAAAGGAAAAACTGTTTTTT CASSKGQGKEKLFF
TRBJ2-3 once TRBD2 TRBV19 TGTGCCAGTAGTACCTACACTAGCGGGAGGGCCAAGGTGAAGGAGACAGATACGCAGTATTTT CASSTYTSGRAKVKETDTQYF
TRBJ1-5 . TRBD1 TRBV2 TGTGCCAGCAGGGCGGGACAGGGGGGAAATAGCAATCAGCCCCAGCATTTT CASRAGQGGNSNQPQHF
TRBJ1-1 . TRBD1 TRBV5-1 TGCGCCAGCAGCTTACAGACAGGGGTCGGCACTGAAGCTTTCTTT CASSLQTGVGTEAFF
TRBJ2-7 . . TRBV19 TGTGCCAGTAGTCCGAACACAGGGCCCGTACACAACGAGCAGTACTTC CASSPNTGPVHNEQYF
TRBJ1-5 . . TRBV7-9 TGTGCCAGCAGCCTACTAAATCAGCCCCAGCATTTT CASSLLNQPQHF
TRBJ1-1 . TRBD1 TRBV30 TGTGCCTGGGCTGAACAGGGGCGGTACACTGAAGCTTTCTTT CAWAEQGRYTEAFF
TRBJ1-6 . TRBD1 TRBV6-5 TGTGCCAGCAGAATGGGACAGGGTAATTCACCCCTCCACTTT CASRMGQGNSPLHF
TRBJ2-5 once TRBD2 TRBV11-3 TGTGCCAGCAGCCGACGACTAGCGGGAGGGCGAGAGACCCAGTACTTC CASSRRLAGGRETQYF
TRBJ1-2 . . TRBV19 TGTGCCAGCCAGCCCAGCGTTCCTCTTTCTAACTATGGCTACACCTTC CASQPSVPLSNYGYTF
TRBJ2-1 . TRBD2 TRBV19 TGTGCCAGTGGACGAAGACTAGCGGGAGGGTCCTACAATGAGCAGTTCTTC CASGRRLAGGSYNEQFF
TRBJ1-1 . . TRBV4-1 TGCGCCAGCAGCCCAGGGGTCAGCTTTATGAACACTGAAGCTTTCTTT CASSPGVSFMNTEAFF
TRBJ2-7 . TRBD2 TRBV4-1 TGCGCCAGCAGCCAATCCTGGGGGAGGGGTACCTACGAGCAGTACTTC CASSQSWGRGTYEQYF